The sequence of this T cell receptor (beta chain) was determined in a study of CD4 and CD8 cells across lung adenocarcinoma regions. Trimming shortened V by 3 bases and J by 7 bases, and 13 bases separated the two germline ends. Per germline, CDR1 WSHSY and CDR2 SAAADI. The length of the CDR3 is 14 residues. Samples came from patients with localized non-small cell lung adenocarcinoma. TCRdb re-called the PCR reads through MiXCR, storing one row per CDR3 protein. The data contain under 4,500 distinct CDR3 sequences, 60% to 65% of them singletons. This TCR was sampled from a male donor with lung adenocarcinoma. The CD4 and CD8 labels of this study may be unreliable. This rearrangement joins TRBV10-2 to TRBJ1-5; D gene uncertain. The sequencing input was CD4+ T cells from the center of a lung tumor. CDR3 protein: CASSDNVSRQPQHF. The CDR3 DNA is TGCGCCAGCAGTGATAACGTAAGCAGGCAGCCCCAGCATTTT.